The sequence of this TCR beta chain was determined in a study of control samples from healthy donors and cancer patients (TCRdb year 2020). The count of this clone is one. Its antigen target is currently unknown. No much larger clonotype is one base removed from it; base qualities were not supplied. Reading from cysteine to phenylalanine, the CDR3 counts 14 amino acids. This entry keeps only the CDR3 DNA: 42 bases, framed from base 1. CDR1 and CDR2 are read off the germline V gene as MDHEN and SYDVKM. At the junction V is shortened by 7 bases and J by 7 bases, with 14 bases in between. The library came from the immunoSEQ multiplex PCR assay. Held by TCRdb, this immuneACCESS table contains in-frame sequences only and omits some clones. Under half of the omission traces to an unresolved V gene where checked; the cause of the rest is unknown. The sample table lists about 86,000 clones, roughly 91% of them with a count of one. The ten largest clones add up to 9% to 10% of the sample.

The receptor was isolated from a woman between 50 and 59 years old with colorectal cancer. The material sequenced was PBMCs. The V and J genes are TRBV28 and TRBJ1-6; a weak D assignment points to TRBD1 (5 bases agree). CDR3 loop: CASTKTEINSPLHF. The nucleotide sequence reads TGTGCCAGCACAAAGACAGAAATAAATTCACCCCTCCACTTT.